This T cell receptor beta chain was profiled in a study of T-cell reconstitution after alpha-beta-depleted transplantation in children. General study findings and limits: Several hundred rapidly expanded clones from non-depleted graft cells reportedly supplied alpha-beta T cells about two months post-transplant. Surviving recipient T cells and intrathymic progenitors accounted for some patients' high TCRbeta diversity at day 60. Newly generated T cells supplied most T-cell counts and diversity one year post-transplant.

Unique molecular identifiers were incorporated during preparation of the TCRbeta library. From the PCR reads, TCRdb called clonotypes with MiXCR, one entry per CDR3 protein. Here the sample spans 250,000 to 400,000 distinct CDR3 sequences, more than 20% being singletons. In the case of this clonotype: The antigen remains undetermined.

This CDR3 is built from 12 residues. V trimming: 5 bases; J trimming: 12 bases; junction bases outside the gene matches: 7. Germline V lookup: CDR1 SGHVS, CDR2 FNYEAQ. The V gene is TRBV7-6, the J gene TRBJ2-1, with 7 bases lining up with TRBD1. The TCR sequence derives from a male patient aged 5 to 17 who had a stem cell transplant for acute lymphoblastic leukemia, so the T cells may come from the graft donor. The specimen was PBMCs, mostly from graft donor cells, collected 180 days after TCRalphabeta/CD19-depleted stem cell transplant. Written as DNA, the CDR3 is TGTGCCAGCAGCACCTACAGGGGAAGGCAGTTCTTC. It encodes CASSTYRGRQFF.